This is a list of T cell receptor beta chains from one sample in a study of neurological immune-mediated disorders. Using its own MiXCR run on the 5' RACE reads, TCRdb lists one record per CDR3 protein. The sample records roughly 70,000 distinct CDR3 sequences, roughly 5% being singletons. Specimen: PBMCs. The receptors here all came from a woman aged 25 to 45 with multiple sclerosis. Both conserved end residues are part of each CDR3. D genes are given only for firm matches. Size tells how often a clone was seen (once, few, many) or the class of an expanded clone, and some rows leave it out.

J: TRBJ1-2; V: TRBV15; size: .; D: .; DNA: TGTGCCACCAGCAAGGGTAACGGGGGCTATGGCTACACCTTC; CDR3: CATSKGNGGYGYTF
J: TRBJ2-1; V: TRBV12-3/TRBV12-4; size: many; D: .; DNA: TGTGCCAGCAGTTCCGGACCCGAGCAGTTCTTC; CDR3: CASSSGPEQFF
J: TRBJ2-3; V: TRBV15; size: many; D: .; DNA: TGTGCCACCAGCAGAGGCGCAGATACGCAGTATTTT; CDR3: CATSRGADTQYF
J: TRBJ2-3; V: TRBV29-1; size: many; D: TRBD1; DNA: TGCAGCGCGACAGGGAGCACAGATACGCAGTATTTT; CDR3: CSATGSTDTQYF
J: TRBJ2-2; V: TRBV6-4; size: many; D: .; DNA: TGTGCCAGCAGTAAGGGGAACACCGGGGAGCTGTTTTTT; CDR3: CASSKGNTGELFF
J: TRBJ1-2; V: TRBV20-1; size: many; D: TRBD1; DNA: TGCAGTGCTAGCTTGCAGGGGGGGGCTGGCTACACCTTC; CDR3: CSASLQGGAGYTF
J: TRBJ2-2; V: TRBV7-9; size: many; D: .; DNA: TGTGCCAGCAGTTCGGTTAGGGCCGGGGAGCTGTTTTTT; CDR3: CASSSVRAGELFF
J: TRBJ1-5; V: TRBV5-6; size: .; D: .; DNA: TGTGCCAGCAGCTTGTCACCTGTAGGCAATCAGCCCCAGAATTTT; CDR3: CASSLSPVGNQPQNF
J: TRBJ1-2; V: TRBV30; size: many; D: TRBD1; DNA: TGTGCCATACACAGGGGGCACTACTCGGGCTACACCTTC; CDR3: CAIHRGHYSGYTF
J: TRBJ1-4; V: TRBV5-1; size: many; D: .; DNA: TGCGCCAGCAGCTTCGGGACAATGGAAGGCTCAGGACTGTTTTTT; CDR3: CASSFGTMEGSGLFF
J: TRBJ2-3; V: TRBV5-1; size: many; D: .; DNA: TGCGCCAGCGAAAAGAGTAGTAGAACAGATACGCAGTATTTT; CDR3: CASEKSSRTDTQYF
J: TRBJ2-1; V: TRBV10-3; size: many; D: TRBD2; DNA: TGTGCCATCAGTGGCTCCGGACTAGCCTACAATGAGCAGTTCTTC; CDR3: CAISGSGLAYNEQFF
J: TRBJ2-1; V: TRBV20-1; size: few; D: TRBD2; DNA: TGCAGGGCCTCCAGCGGGGGCCAAGCCTACAATGAGCAGTTCTTC; CDR3: CRASSGGQAYNEQFF
J: TRBJ1-1; V: TRBV12-3/TRBV12-4; size: many; D: .; DNA: TGTGCCAGCATCGGGGGGGCAAACCTTGGAGCTTTCTTT; CDR3: CASIGGANLGAFF
J: TRBJ1-6; V: TRBV11-1; size: many; D: .; DNA: TGTGCCAGCAGCTTCGTTAAGTGGGGTTCACCCCTCCACTTT; CDR3: CASSFVKWGSPLHF
J: TRBJ1-4; V: TRBV4-1; size: many; D: TRBD1; DNA: TGCGCCAGCAGCCAGAGCTCGGGGACAGGGGAAAAACTGTTTTTT; CDR3: CASSQSSGTGEKLFF
J: TRBJ2-1; V: TRBV5-4; size: many; D: TRBD2; DNA: TGTGCCAGCAGCCTGCGGGGGGGGGTCTTCAATGAGCAGTTCTTC; CDR3: CASSLRGGVFNEQFF
J: TRBJ2-3; V: TRBV10-1; size: many; D: .; DNA: TGCGCCAGCAGGAGTGGTGGGGGCTCCAATACGCAGTATTTT; CDR3: CASRSGGGSNTQYF
J: TRBJ1-6; V: TRBV20-1; size: many; D: TRBD1; DNA: TGCAGCGGCTTAAGGGGGGCAGGGGGACCGGATTCACCCCTCAACTTT; CDR3: CSGLRGAGGPDSPLNF
J: TRBJ1-5; V: TRBV9; size: many; D: .; DNA: TGTGCCAGCAGCGTAGGCCAGGGAAACAATCAGCCCCAGCATTTT; CDR3: CASSVGQGNNQPQHF
J: TRBJ1-1; V: TRBV5-1; size: many; D: .; DNA: TGCGCCAGCAGCTTGGCCATGGACACTGAAGCTTTCTTT; CDR3: CASSLAMDTEAFF
J: TRBJ2-3; V: TRBV15; size: many; D: .; DNA: TGTGCCACCAGCAGGATTAAGTCTGGGGCAGATACGCAGTATTTT; CDR3: CATSRIKSGADTQYF
J: TRBJ1-3; V: TRBV5-1; size: many; D: TRBD1; DNA: TGCGCCAGCAGCTTGTCAGGGGGCTGGGGAAACACCATATATTTT; CDR3: CASSLSGGWGNTIYF
J: TRBJ2-5; V: TRBV10-3; size: .; D: TRBD2; DNA: TGTGCCATCAGTGCGCGACTAGCGGAAGAGACCCAGTACTTC; CDR3: CAISARLAEETQYF
J: TRBJ1-5; V: TRBV12-3/TRBV12-4; size: many; D: .; DNA: TGTGCCAGCAGTCTCGAAGCACAGGGTCACCCCCAGCATTTT; CDR3: CASSLEAQGHPQHF
J: TRBJ2-3; V: TRBV5-1; size: many; D: TRBD2; DNA: TGCGCCAGCAGGGCCGGGGGGGCCAGAGATACGCAGTATTTT; CDR3: CASRAGGARDTQYF
J: TRBJ2-7; V: TRBV7-9; size: many; D: TRBD1; DNA: TGTGCCAGCAGCTCCCTTGGACAGGGCCTCTCCTACGAGCAGTACTTC; CDR3: CASSSLGQGLSYEQYF
J: TRBJ2-1; V: TRBV5-1; size: many; D: TRBD1; DNA: TGCGCCAGCAGCTTGAATCCGGGGCCGACAGGGCTAGGGGAGCAGTTCTTC; CDR3: CASSLNPGPTGLGEQFF
J: TRBJ2-6; V: TRBV23-1; size: many; D: .; DNA: TGCGCCAGCAGTACGAAAAGGAGACAGGGAGGGGAAATCTCTGGGGCCAACGTCCTGACTTTC; CDR3: CASSTKRRQGGEISGANVLTF
J: TRBJ1-5; V: TRBV6-5; size: .; D: TRBD1; DNA: TGTGCCAGCAGTTCAGACAGGGGCCGGGTCATCCAGCATTTT; CDR3: CASSSDRGRVIQHF
J: TRBJ1-1; V: TRBV5-5; size: many; D: .; DNA: TGTGCCAGCACCCTGGGCCGAGAGGGTAACAAGGGTTTCTTT; CDR3: CASTLGREGNKGFF
J: TRBJ2-2; V: TRBV29-1; size: few; D: TRBD1; DNA: TGCAGCGTTGAAGAGTCGGGACAGGGAACCGGGGAGCTGTTTTTT; CDR3: CSVEESGQGTGELFF
J: TRBJ1-2; V: TRBV27; size: few; D: TRBD1; DNA: TGTGCCAGCAGTCGTAAGGGACAGGGGGATAGCTACACCTTC; CDR3: CASSRKGQGDSYTF
J: TRBJ2-3; V: TRBV12-3/TRBV12-4; size: many; D: .; DNA: TGTGCCAGCAGCCGCAGCACAGATACGCAGTATTTT; CDR3: CASSRSTDTQYF
J: TRBJ1-1; V: TRBV11-2; size: many; D: .; DNA: TGTGCCAGCAGCCTCGAACCAGGAATCACTACTGAAGCTTTCTTT; CDR3: CASSLEPGITTEAFF
J: TRBJ1-6; V: TRBV18; size: .; D: .; DNA: TGTGCCAGCTCACCAGGGGCCTTCGAGGTTGATTCACCCCTCCACTTT; CDR3: CASSPGAFEVDSPLHF
J: TRBJ1-5; V: TRBV30; size: many; D: .; DNA: TGTGCCTGGAGCGAAGGAAAATGGGGACATATCAGCAATCAGCCCCAGCATTTT; CDR3: CAWSEGKWGHISNQPQHF
J: TRBJ2-1; V: TRBV29-1; size: many; D: TRBD2; DNA: TGCAGCGTTGAAGGACTAGCGGGGGTTAGTGAGCAGTTCTTC; CDR3: CSVEGLAGVSEQFF
J: TRBJ2-1; V: TRBV27; size: .; D: .; DNA: TGTGCCAGCACCCGTGCCCCAAGCCCCTACAATGAGCAGTTCTTC; CDR3: CASTRAPSPYNEQFF
J: TRBJ1-1; V: TRBV10-3; size: .; D: .; DNA: TGTGCCATCAGGGAACGGGGAGAAAACCTGAACACTGAAGCTTTCTTT; CDR3: CAIRERGENLNTEAFF
J: TRBJ2-5; V: TRBV12-2; size: .; D: .; DNA: TGTGCAAGTCGCTTACCAACCGACATTCAGGGGGGGACGAAAGAGACCCAGTACTTC; CDR3: CASRLPTDIQGGTKETQYF